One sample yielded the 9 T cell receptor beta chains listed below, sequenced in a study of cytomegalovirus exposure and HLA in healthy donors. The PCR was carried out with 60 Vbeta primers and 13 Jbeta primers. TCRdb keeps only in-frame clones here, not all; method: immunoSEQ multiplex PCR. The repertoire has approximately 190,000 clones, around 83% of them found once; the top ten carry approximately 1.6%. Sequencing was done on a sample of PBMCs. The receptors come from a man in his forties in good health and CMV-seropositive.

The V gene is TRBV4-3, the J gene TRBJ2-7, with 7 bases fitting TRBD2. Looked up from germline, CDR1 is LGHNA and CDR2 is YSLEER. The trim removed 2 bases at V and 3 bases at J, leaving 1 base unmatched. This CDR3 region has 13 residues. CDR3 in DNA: TGCGCCAGCAGCCAAACGGGAGGCTACGAGCAGTACTTC. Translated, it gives CASSQTGGYEQYF.

CDR3 amino acids: CSGTGGSSGSTEAFF. CDR3 sequence (DNA): TGCAGCGGGACAGGGGGCTCCTCTGGCAGCACTGAAGCTTTCTTT. This chain connects TRBV29-1 to TRBJ1-1; 11 nucleotides match TRBD1. Germline lookup yields CDR1 SQVTM and CDR2 ANQGSEA. V lost 7 bases, J lost 4 bases, and 11 bases stayed unmatched. This CDR3 region has 15 residues.

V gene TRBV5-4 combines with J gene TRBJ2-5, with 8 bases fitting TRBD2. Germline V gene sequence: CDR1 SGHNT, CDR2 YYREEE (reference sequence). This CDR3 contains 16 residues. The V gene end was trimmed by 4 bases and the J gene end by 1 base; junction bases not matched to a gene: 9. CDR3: CASSPAGGRFQETQYF. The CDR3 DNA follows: TGTGCCAGCAGCCCGGCTGGCGGGAGGTTCCAAGAGACCCAGTACTTC.

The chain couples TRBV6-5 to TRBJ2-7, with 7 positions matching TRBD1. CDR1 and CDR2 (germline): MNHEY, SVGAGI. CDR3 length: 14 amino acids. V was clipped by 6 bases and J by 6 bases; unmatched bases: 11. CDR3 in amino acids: CASSSDRAFGEQYF. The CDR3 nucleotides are TGTGCCAGCAGCTCCGACAGGGCTTTCGGCGAGCAGTACTTC.

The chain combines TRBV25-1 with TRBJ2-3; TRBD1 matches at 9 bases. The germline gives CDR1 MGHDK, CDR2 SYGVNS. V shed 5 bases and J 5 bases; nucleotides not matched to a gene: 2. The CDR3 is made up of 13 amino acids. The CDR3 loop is CASSKGQGDTQYF. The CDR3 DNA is TGTGCCAGCAGTAAGGGACAGGGAGATACGCAGTATTTT.

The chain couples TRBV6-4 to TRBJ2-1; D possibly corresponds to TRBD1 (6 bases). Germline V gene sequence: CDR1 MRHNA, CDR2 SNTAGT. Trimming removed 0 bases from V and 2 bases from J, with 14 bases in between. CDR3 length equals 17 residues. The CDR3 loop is CASSDSPKRDTYNEQFF. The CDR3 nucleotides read TGTGCCAGCAGTGACTCCCCCAAAAGGGACACCTACAATGAGCAGTTCTTC.

This CDR3 is CATSRAGGDNEQFF. The CDR3 bases are TGTGCCACCAGCAGAGCGGGGGGGGACAATGAGCAGTTCTTC. This chain connects TRBV15 to TRBJ2-1, with 8 bases identical to TRBD2. The CDR3 consists of 14 residues. Germline CDR1 reads LNHNV; CDR2 reads YYDKDF (reference sequence). Germline trimming cut 1 base from V and 5 bases from J; bases unmatched to any gene: 1. The complete variable domain, with remaining parts taken from reference TRBV15 and TRBJ2-1, reads DAMVIQNPRYQVTQFGKPVTLSCSQTLNHNVMYWYQQKSSQAPKLLFHYYDKDFNNEADTPDNFQSRRPNTSFCFLDIRSPGLGDTAMYLCATSRAGGDNEQFFGPGTRLTVL.

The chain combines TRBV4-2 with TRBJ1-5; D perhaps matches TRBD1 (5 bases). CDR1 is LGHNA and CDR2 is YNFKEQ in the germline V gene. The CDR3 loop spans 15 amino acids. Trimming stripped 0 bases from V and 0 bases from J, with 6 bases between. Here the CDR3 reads CASSQETDSNQPQHF. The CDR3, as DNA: TGTGCCAGCAGCCAAGAGACAGATAGCAATCAGCCCCAGCATTTT.

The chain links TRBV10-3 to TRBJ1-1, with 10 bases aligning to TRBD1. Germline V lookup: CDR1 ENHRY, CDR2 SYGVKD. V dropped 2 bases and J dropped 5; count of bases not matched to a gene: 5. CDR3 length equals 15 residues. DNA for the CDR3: TGTGCCATCAGTGAGGGGGGACAGGGGACGACTGAAGCTTTCTTT. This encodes CAISEGGQGTTEAFF.